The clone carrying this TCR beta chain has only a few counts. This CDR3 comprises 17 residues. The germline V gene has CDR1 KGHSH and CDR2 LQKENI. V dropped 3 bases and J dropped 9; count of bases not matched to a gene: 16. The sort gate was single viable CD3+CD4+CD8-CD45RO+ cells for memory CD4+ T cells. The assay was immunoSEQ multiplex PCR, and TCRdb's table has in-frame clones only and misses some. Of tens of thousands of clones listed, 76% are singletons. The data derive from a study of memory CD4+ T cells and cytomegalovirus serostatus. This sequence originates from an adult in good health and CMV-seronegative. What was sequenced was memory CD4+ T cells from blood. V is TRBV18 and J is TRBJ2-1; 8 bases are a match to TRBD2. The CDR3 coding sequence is TGTGCCAGCTCACCTCCCTCGGTGAGCGGGAGTGGGGGTGAGCAGTTCTTC. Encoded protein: CASSPPSVSGSGGEQFF.